This T cell receptor beta chain was sequenced in a study of CD8+ T cells in alopecia areata. Notes on the study in general: Scalp sequencing captures resident alphabeta T cells of normal skin too. TCRs were shared less clearly across patients than in mice, possibly for HLA-related reasons. Higher clonality was seen in lesional scalp than in normal scalp, especially in alopecia totalis/universalis.

This clone has more than one count but fewer than ten. Its antigen remains unknown. Genes and germline come from the mouse. The DNA ends 4 residues before the CDR3 does, and the rest of the CDR3 is filled in from the germline J gene. Extracted RNA was reverse transcribed, and the resulting cDNA served as sequencing template. The protocol was immunoSEQ multiplex PCR, while the TCRdb copy is restricted to in-frame clones and leaves out a portion. The sample is made up of over 100,000 clones, none counted only once. Per the germline V gene, CDR1 is NNHDY and CDR2 is SYVADS. V was pared by 3 bases and J by 3 bases, with 5 bases of the junction left unmatched. The CDR3 totals 16 residues.

This chain joins TRBV13-3 and TRBJ2-7, with 14 nucleotides matching TRBD2. The source is a C3H/HeJ mouse with alopecia areata. The MHC haplotype recorded for the strain is H2-k. The sample comprised lesional skin. The CDR3 spells CASSGGTGGADYEQYF. CDR3 DNA, as far as it was read: TGTGCCAGCAGTGGGGGGACTGGGGGGGCCGACTAT.